A selection of T cell receptor beta chains follows, all from one sample in a study of blood T cell repertoires in COVID-19. Some clones are missing from TCRdb's copy, which holds only in-frame ones; the method was immunoSEQ multiplex PCR. This table holds 70,000 to 95,000 clones, around four fifths found once. The specimen sequenced was peripheral blood. The source is a man of 80 years or more with active or convalescent COVID-19. CDR3s include the opening cysteine and the closing phenylalanine or tryptophan. The D gene is left open where the match is weak. The size entry is marked missing in some rows and otherwise reads once, few, many or a size class.

J gene: TRBJ1-5
clone size: -
V gene: TRBV19
D gene: TRBD1
CDR3 length: 14
CDR3 DNA: TGTGCCAGTAGTTCGACAGGGGGCAATCAGCCCCAGCATTTT
CDR3 protein: CASSSTGGNQPQHF

J gene: TRBJ1-4
clone size: few
V gene: TRBV7-9
D gene: TRBD1
CDR3 length: 14
CDR3 DNA: TGTGCCAGCAGCTTATCCCAGGGGGTTCAGAAACTGTTTTTT
CDR3 protein: CASSLSQGVQKLFF

J gene: TRBJ1-2
clone size: few
V gene: TRBV5-6
D gene: TRBD1
CDR3 length: 13
CDR3 DNA: TGTGCCAGCGGTCCGGGACAGTCCTATGGCTACACCTTC
CDR3 protein: CASGPGQSYGYTF

J gene: TRBJ1-1
clone size: -
V gene: TRBV3-1/TRBV3-2
D gene: -
CDR3 length: 12
CDR3 DNA: TGTGCCAGCAGCCATGGAGCGTCCGATGCTTTCTTT
CDR3 protein: CASSHGASDAFF

J gene: TRBJ2-2
clone size: -
V gene: TRBV2
D gene: -
CDR3 length: 14
CDR3 DNA: TGTGCCAGCACTCAACTTAAAAACACCGGGGAGCTGTTTTTT
CDR3 protein: CASTQLKNTGELFF

J gene: TRBJ1-2
clone size: once
V gene: TRBV6-1
D gene: TRBD1
CDR3 length: 15
CDR3 DNA: TGTGCCAGCAGTGAAGCGCAAGGACAGGGGTATGGCTACACCTTC
CDR3 protein: CASSEAQGQGYGYTF

J gene: TRBJ2-3
clone size: -
V gene: TRBV19
D gene: TRBD2
CDR3 length: 13
CDR3 DNA: TGTGCCAGTACCCCCAGCGGGGAGGATACGCAGTATTTT
CDR3 protein: CASTPSGEDTQYF

J gene: TRBJ1-5
clone size: -
V gene: TRBV2
D gene: TRBD1
CDR3 length: 14
CDR3 DNA: TGTGCCAGCAGTACCGGACAGGCAAATCAGCCCCAGCATTTT
CDR3 protein: CASSTGQANQPQHF

J gene: TRBJ2-2
clone size: -
V gene: TRBV7-3
D gene: TRBD2
CDR3 length: 15
CDR3 DNA: TGTGCCAGCAGCCAGAGCGGGAGGGCCGACGGGGAGCTGTTTTTT
CDR3 protein: CASSQSGRADGELFF

J gene: TRBJ1-4
clone size: few
V gene: TRBV4-1
D gene: -
CDR3 length: 15
CDR3 DNA: TGCGCCAGCAGCCTTAACAGGGAAGCTTATGAAAAACTGTTTTTT
CDR3 protein: CASSLNREAYEKLFF

J gene: TRBJ1-5
clone size: -
V gene: TRBV2
D gene: -
CDR3 length: 12
CDR3 DNA: TGTGCCAGCAGTTTAGACAATCAGCCCCAGCATTTT
CDR3 protein: CASSLDNQPQHF

J gene: TRBJ1-6
clone size: medium-sized
V gene: TRBV28
D gene: TRBD1
CDR3 length: 16
CDR3 DNA: TGTGCCAGCAGTTTAACACAGACAGGGTTTAATTCACCCCTCCACTTT
CDR3 protein: CASSLTQTGFNSPLHF

J gene: TRBJ1-1
clone size: once
V gene: TRBV6-4
D gene: -
CDR3 length: 14
CDR3 DNA: TGTGCCAGCAGTGACGGACAGCCGAACACTGAAGCTTTCTTT
CDR3 protein: CASSDGQPNTEAFF

J gene: TRBJ1-6
clone size: -
V gene: TRBV28
D gene: -
CDR3 length: 12
CDR3 DNA: TGTGCCAGCAGTGAGACAAATTCACCCCTCCACTTT
CDR3 protein: CASSETNSPLHF

J gene: TRBJ1-6
clone size: -
V gene: TRBV3-1/TRBV3-2
D gene: -
CDR3 length: 13
CDR3 DNA: TGTGCCAGCAGCCCCCGGGATAATTCACCCCTCCACTTT
CDR3 protein: CASSPRDNSPLHF

J gene: TRBJ1-1
clone size: -
V gene: TRBV5-5
D gene: -
CDR3 length: 13
CDR3 DNA: TGTGCCAGCAGCTTGAGACACACCTTCGAAGCTTTCTTT
CDR3 protein: CASSLRHTFEAFF

J gene: TRBJ1-2
clone size: once
V gene: TRBV19
D gene: TRBD1
CDR3 length: 16
CDR3 DNA: TGTGCCAGTAGTGTGAGAACAGGGGAAGCTAACTATGGCTACACCTTC
CDR3 protein: CASSVRTGEANYGYTF

J gene: TRBJ2-5
clone size: -
V gene: TRBV5-1
D gene: -
CDR3 length: 15
CDR3 DNA: TGCGCCAGCAGCTTGAGGGCGGGGACCCAAGAGACCCAGTACTTC
CDR3 protein: CASSLRAGTQETQYF

J gene: TRBJ1-1
clone size: -
V gene: TRBV10-3
D gene: -
CDR3 length: 15
CDR3 DNA: TGTGCCATCAGGATGTTCGGAGTCGAGGGAACTGAAGCTTTCTTT
CDR3 protein: CAIRMFGVEGTEAFF

J gene: TRBJ1-2
clone size: -
V gene: TRBV6-6
D gene: TRBD1
CDR3 length: 17
CDR3 DNA: TGTGCCAGCAGTCGTTACGATAGTAGGGACAGGGAGTTTGGCTACACCTTC
CDR3 protein: CASSRYDSRDREFGYTF

J gene: TRBJ1-2
clone size: many
V gene: TRBV28
D gene: -
CDR3 length: 14
CDR3 DNA: TGTGCCAGCAGCATGGACAGCGTCGGTCGGGGCTACACCTTC
CDR3 protein: CASSMDSVGRGYTF

J gene: TRBJ2-1
clone size: -
V gene: TRBV6-5
D gene: TRBD2
CDR3 length: 15
CDR3 DNA: TGTGCCAGCATAAGCGGGGCAAGCTCCTACAATGAGCAGTTCTTC
CDR3 protein: CASISGASSYNEQFF

J gene: TRBJ2-3
clone size: -
V gene: TRBV14
D gene: TRBD2
CDR3 length: 17
CDR3 DNA: TGTGCCAGCAGCCAAGGAAGTCGGGGGGGATGGACAGATACGCAGTATTTT
CDR3 protein: CASSQGSRGGWTDTQYF

J gene: TRBJ1-5
clone size: -
V gene: TRBV5-1
D gene: TRBD1
CDR3 length: 15
CDR3 DNA: TGCGCCAGCAGCTTACACGGGACAGGGAATCAGCCCCAGCATTTT
CDR3 protein: CASSLHGTGNQPQHF

J gene: TRBJ1-1
clone size: -
V gene: TRBV5-4
D gene: TRBD1
CDR3 length: 15
CDR3 DNA: TGTGCCAGCAGCTTCTTCCGGGACAGGGACACTGAAGCTTTCTTT
CDR3 protein: CASSFFRDRDTEAFF

J gene: TRBJ2-3
clone size: -
V gene: TRBV4-2
D gene: -
CDR3 length: 17
CDR3 DNA: TGTGCCAGCAGCCAAGAAGTAGCCGGGAGAAGACCAGATACGCAGTATTTT
CDR3 protein: CASSQEVAGRRPDTQYF

J gene: TRBJ2-4
clone size: -
V gene: TRBV15
D gene: TRBD1
CDR3 length: 15
CDR3 DNA: TGTGCCACCAGCAGAGGGATTACAGGGGGCCACATTCAGTACTTC
CDR3 protein: CATSRGITGGHIQYF

J gene: TRBJ1-5
clone size: -
V gene: TRBV19
D gene: TRBD1
CDR3 length: 14
CDR3 DNA: TGTGCCAGTAGTTCGGGACAGAGCCGTCAGCCCCAGCATTTT
CDR3 protein: CASSSGQSRQPQHF

J gene: TRBJ1-2
clone size: once
V gene: TRBV28
D gene: TRBD1
CDR3 length: 14
CDR3 DNA: TGTGCCAGCAGTCTAATGGGGGGACAGTTAGATTACACCTTC
CDR3 protein: CASSLMGGQLDYTF

J gene: TRBJ1-1
clone size: -
V gene: TRBV7-6
D gene: TRBD1
CDR3 length: 13
CDR3 DNA: TGTGCCCTCCGGGACAGGGGGAACACTGAAGCTTTCTTT
CDR3 protein: CALRDRGNTEAFF

J gene: TRBJ2-5
clone size: -
V gene: TRBV27
D gene: -
CDR3 length: 15
CDR3 DNA: TGTGCCAGCAGTTTTCGGCAGGGGATTCCAGAGACCCAGTACTTC
CDR3 protein: CASSFRQGIPETQYF

J gene: TRBJ1-4
clone size: -
V gene: TRBV5-8
D gene: -
CDR3 length: 17
CDR3 DNA: TGTGCCAGCAGCCCAGGACACCGAGCTGCAACTAATGAAAAACTGTTTTTT
CDR3 protein: CASSPGHRAATNEKLFF

J gene: TRBJ1-4
clone size: few
V gene: TRBV4-1
D gene: TRBD1
CDR3 length: 15
CDR3 DNA: TGCGCCAGCAGCGGGACAGGGCCCTCGGGGGAAAAACTGTTTTTT
CDR3 protein: CASSGTGPSGEKLFF

J gene: TRBJ2-5
clone size: -
V gene: TRBV5-4
D gene: -
CDR3 length: 15
CDR3 DNA: TGTGCCAGCAGCTTGCGAGGGGGGGCGGCGGAGACCCAGTACTTC
CDR3 protein: CASSLRGGAAETQYF

J gene: TRBJ2-1
clone size: -
V gene: TRBV19
D gene: -
CDR3 length: 16
CDR3 DNA: TGTGCCAGTATGGTCAGGGAAGCCGGAGCGTACAATGAGCAGTTCTTC
CDR3 protein: CASMVREAGAYNEQFF

J gene: TRBJ2-3
clone size: -
V gene: TRBV19
D gene: -
CDR3 length: 11
CDR3 DNA: TGTGCCAGTAGTCTGACTGATACGCAGTATTTT
CDR3 protein: CASSLTDTQYF

J gene: TRBJ1-1
clone size: -
V gene: TRBV6-5
D gene: TRBD1
CDR3 length: 14
CDR3 DNA: TGTGCCAGCCTACAGGGGGGGACGAACACTGAAGCTTTCTTT
CDR3 protein: CASLQGGTNTEAFF

J gene: TRBJ1-5
clone size: -
V gene: TRBV2
D gene: TRBD1
CDR3 length: 14
CDR3 DNA: TGTGCCAGCACCACGGACAGGGCAAATCAGCCCCAGCATTTT
CDR3 protein: CASTTDRANQPQHF

J gene: TRBJ1-6
clone size: -
V gene: TRBV11-1
D gene: TRBD1
CDR3 length: 16
CDR3 DNA: TGTGCCAGCAGCCCGAACAGGGGTTCCTATAATTCACCCCTCCACTTT
CDR3 protein: CASSPNRGSYNSPLHF

J gene: TRBJ2-2
clone size: -
V gene: TRBV19
D gene: -
CDR3 length: 14
CDR3 DNA: TGTGCCAGTGGGTCGGGACAGAACACCGGGGAGCTGTTTTTT
CDR3 protein: CASGSGQNTGELFF

J gene: TRBJ1-1
clone size: -
V gene: TRBV6-5
D gene: -
CDR3 length: 15
CDR3 DNA: TGTGCCAGCAGTTACTCGAGAGAGGGTCGGACTGAAGCTTTCTTT
CDR3 protein: CASSYSREGRTEAFF